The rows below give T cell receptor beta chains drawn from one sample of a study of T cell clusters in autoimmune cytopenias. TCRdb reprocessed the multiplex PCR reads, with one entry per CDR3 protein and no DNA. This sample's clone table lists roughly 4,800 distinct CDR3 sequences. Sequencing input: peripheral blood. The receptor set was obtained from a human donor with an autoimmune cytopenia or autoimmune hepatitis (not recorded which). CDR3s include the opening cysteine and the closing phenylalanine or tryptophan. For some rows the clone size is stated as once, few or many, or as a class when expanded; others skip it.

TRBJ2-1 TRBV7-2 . CASSLGADNEQFF
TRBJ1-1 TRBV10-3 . CAISAGDTMTTEAFF
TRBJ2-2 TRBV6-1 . CASSGGPTRELFF
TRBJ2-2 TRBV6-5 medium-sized CASRIGTPSTGELFF
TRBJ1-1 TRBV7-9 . CASSLSAGNTEAFF
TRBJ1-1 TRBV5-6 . CASGTSNTEAFF
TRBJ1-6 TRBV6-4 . CASSDEFQGYNSPLHF
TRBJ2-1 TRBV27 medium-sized CASSYEFTYNEQFF
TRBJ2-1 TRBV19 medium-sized CASSPPGRYNEQFF
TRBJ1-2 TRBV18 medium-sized CASSPYQGNSNYGYTF
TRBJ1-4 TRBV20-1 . CSAKDRVKEKLFF
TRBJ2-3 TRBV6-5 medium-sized CASSRGVQADTQYF
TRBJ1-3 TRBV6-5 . CASRVDGGNTIYF
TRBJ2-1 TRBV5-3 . CASVSDGYNEQFF
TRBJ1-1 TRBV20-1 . CSARPGARMNTEAFF
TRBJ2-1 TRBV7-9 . CASSFASGGYEQFF
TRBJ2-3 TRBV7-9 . CASSPDRTDTQYF
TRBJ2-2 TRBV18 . CASSRDRRTGELFF
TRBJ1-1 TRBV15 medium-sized CATSRQGGVVAEAFF
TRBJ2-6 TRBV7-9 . CASSFNSGANVLTF
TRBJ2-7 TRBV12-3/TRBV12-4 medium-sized CASSSGSLSSYEQYF
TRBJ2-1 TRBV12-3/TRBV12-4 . CASSLARGAGWNEQFF
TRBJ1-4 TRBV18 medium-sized CASSPNYGGDEKLFF
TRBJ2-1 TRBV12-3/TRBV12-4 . CASSFGSGVNEQFF
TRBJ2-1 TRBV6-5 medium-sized CASRGLAGVGYNEQFF
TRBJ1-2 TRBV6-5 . CASSWTGGNYGYTF
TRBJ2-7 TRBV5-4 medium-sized CASSPGASPYEQYF
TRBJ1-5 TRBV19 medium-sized CASTPRRQGGGNQPQHF
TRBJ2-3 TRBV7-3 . CASSGGTIGSTDTQYF
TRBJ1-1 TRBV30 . CAWNPPRRNTEAFF
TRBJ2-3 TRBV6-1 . CASSETGRARTDTQYF
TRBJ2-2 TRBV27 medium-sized CASSLGITGELFF
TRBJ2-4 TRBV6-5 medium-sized CASSSSSSGGVAKNIQYF
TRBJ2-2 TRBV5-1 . CASSPGQTNTGELFF
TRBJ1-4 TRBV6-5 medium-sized CASSYSSPTGGEKLFF
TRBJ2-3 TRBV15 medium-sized CATSEGTGNTDTQYF
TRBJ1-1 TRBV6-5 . CASSEGQGARAEAFF
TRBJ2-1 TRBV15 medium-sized CATSREIEGPTFNEQFF
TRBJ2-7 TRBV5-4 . CASRPGTGAYEQYF
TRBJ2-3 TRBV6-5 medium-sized CASSYGGPFGTDTQYF
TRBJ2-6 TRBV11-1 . CASSPRGTGAGANVLTF
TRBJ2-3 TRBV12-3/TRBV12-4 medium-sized CATVAREDTQYF
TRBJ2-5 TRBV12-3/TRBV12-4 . CASSLGTGGEETQYF
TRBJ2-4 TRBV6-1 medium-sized CASTAAGVEGIQYF
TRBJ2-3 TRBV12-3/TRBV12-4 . CASSWDTATDTQYF
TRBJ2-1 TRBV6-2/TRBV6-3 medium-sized CATTSADEQFF
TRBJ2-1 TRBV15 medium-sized CATSRPGSRRDEQFF
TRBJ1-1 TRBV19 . CASSPGVGRNTEAFF
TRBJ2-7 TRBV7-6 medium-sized CASSSGPNYEQYF
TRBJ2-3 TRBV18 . CASSPSQSGNTDTQYF
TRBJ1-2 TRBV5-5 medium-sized CASSQKQGRDNYGYTF
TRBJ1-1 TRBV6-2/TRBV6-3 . CASLEYADTEAFF
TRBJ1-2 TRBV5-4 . CASSPQFGRVPNGYTF
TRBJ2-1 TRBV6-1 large CASSDTTGSNEQFF
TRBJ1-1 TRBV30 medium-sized CAWRAAGVNTEAFF
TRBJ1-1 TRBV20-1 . CSARGQANTEAFF
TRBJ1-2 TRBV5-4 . CASSFDSMGGYTF
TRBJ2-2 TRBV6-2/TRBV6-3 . CASSWLQNTGELFF